This T cell receptor (beta chain) is from a study of cytomegalovirus exposure and HLA in healthy donors. J lost 2 bases, V lost 2 bases, and 3 bases had no gene match. From germline, CDR1 is SGHTA and CDR2 FQGNSA. The CDR3 spans 14 residues. Amplification used 60 Vbeta primers and 13 Jbeta primers. Assay: immunoSEQ multiplex PCR; the TCRdb copy retains only in-frame clones and omits some. The sample totals fewer than 85,000 clones; its top ten clones hold about 5%. The sequence was obtained from a woman between 40 and 55 years old in good health and CMV-seropositive. The sequenced sample was PBMCs. V gene TRBV7-2 combines with J gene TRBJ2-7; 7 positions match TRBD1. The CDR3 DNA reads TGTGCCAGCAGCTTAAGAGGGACAGCCTACGAGCAGTACTTC. It yields the protein CASSLRGTAYEQYF.